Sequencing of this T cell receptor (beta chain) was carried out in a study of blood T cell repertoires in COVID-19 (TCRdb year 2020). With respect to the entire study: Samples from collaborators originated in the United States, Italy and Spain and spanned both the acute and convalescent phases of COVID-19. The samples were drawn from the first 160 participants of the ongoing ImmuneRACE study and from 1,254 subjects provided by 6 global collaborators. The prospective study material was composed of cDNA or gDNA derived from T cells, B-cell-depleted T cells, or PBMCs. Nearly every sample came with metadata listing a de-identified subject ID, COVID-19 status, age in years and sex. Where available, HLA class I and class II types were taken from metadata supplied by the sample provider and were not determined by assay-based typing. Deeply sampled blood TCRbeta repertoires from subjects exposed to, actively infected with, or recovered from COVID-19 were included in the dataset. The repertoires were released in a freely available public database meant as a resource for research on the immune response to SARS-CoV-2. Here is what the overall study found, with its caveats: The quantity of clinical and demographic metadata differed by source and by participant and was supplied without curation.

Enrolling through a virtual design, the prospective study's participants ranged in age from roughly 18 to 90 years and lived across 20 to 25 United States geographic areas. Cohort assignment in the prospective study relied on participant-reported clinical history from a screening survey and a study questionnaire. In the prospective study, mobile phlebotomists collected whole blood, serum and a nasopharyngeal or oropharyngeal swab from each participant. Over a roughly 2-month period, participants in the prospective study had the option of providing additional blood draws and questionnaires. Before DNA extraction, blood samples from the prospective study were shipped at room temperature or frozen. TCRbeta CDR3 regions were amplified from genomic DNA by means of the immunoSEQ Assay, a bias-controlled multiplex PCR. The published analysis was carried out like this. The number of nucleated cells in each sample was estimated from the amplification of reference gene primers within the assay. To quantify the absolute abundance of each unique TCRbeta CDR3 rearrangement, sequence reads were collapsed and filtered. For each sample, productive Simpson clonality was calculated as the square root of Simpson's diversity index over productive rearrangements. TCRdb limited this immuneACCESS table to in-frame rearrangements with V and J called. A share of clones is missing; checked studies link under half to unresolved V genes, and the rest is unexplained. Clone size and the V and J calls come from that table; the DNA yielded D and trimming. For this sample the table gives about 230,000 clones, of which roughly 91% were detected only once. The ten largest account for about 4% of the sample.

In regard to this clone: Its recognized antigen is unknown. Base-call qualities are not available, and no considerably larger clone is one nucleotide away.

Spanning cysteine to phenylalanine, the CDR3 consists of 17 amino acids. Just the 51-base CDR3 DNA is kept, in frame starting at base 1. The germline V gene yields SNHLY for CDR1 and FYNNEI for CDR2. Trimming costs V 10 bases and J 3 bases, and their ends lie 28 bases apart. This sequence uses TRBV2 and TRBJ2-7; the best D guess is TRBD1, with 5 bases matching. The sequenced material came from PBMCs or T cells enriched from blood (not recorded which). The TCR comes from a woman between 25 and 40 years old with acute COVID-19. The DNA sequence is TGTGCCATCAAGCCGGGCCTATCCAGGGTCGCCCACTACGAGCAGTACTTC. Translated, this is CAIKPGLSRVAHYEQYF.